Below, 9 T cell receptor beta chains from the same sample are listed, as sequenced in a study of T-cell reconstitution after alpha-beta-depleted transplantation in children. Preparation of the TCRbeta library used unique molecular identifiers. TCRdb re-analysed the PCR reads in MiXCR, keeping a single row per CDR3 protein. The data hold 250,000 to 300,000 distinct CDR3 sequences, with 10% observed a single time. This material consisted of PBMCs, taken before TCRalphabeta/CD19-depleted stem cell transplant. The receptors stem from a boy younger than two with acute myeloid leukemia, due to receive a stem cell transplant.

J is TRBJ2-3 and V is TRBV3-1; 11 nucleotides line up with TRBD2. The germline gives CDR1 LGHDT, CDR2 YNNKEL (reference sequence). The CDR3 length is 15 residues. With V trimmed by 3 bases and J by 7 bases, 6 bases remained unmatched. CDR3 in DNA: TGTGCCAGCAGCCAGATAGCGGGGGGGCCACATACGCAGTATTTT. Its protein product is CASSQIAGGPHTQYF.

Ten or more counts support this clonotype. The chain uses TRBV20-1 and TRBJ1-1; 8 nucleotides align to TRBD1. The trim removed 3 bases at V and 1 base at J, leaving 1 base unmatched. The CDR3 loop spans 13 amino acids. Germline values: CDR1 DFQATT, CDR2 SNEGSKA (reference sequence). The DNA of the CDR3 is TGCAGTGCTAGGGGACAGGAGAACACTGAAGCTTTCTTT. Translation gives CSARGQENTEAFF.

CDR3 loop: CASSPHGPENIQYF. CDR3 bases: TGTGCCAGCAGCCCCCATGGTCCGGAAAACATTCAGTACTTC. The chain couples TRBV7-2 to TRBJ2-4; D unclear. V lost 5 bases to trimming and J lost 5 bases, with 13 bases between them. Germline loops: CDR1 SGHTA, CDR2 FQGNSA. The CDR3 totals 14 residues.

This clonotype was recorded many times. This chain joins TRBV4-2 and TRBJ2-3, with 14 nucleotides matching TRBD2. The CDR3 is 16 residues long. Germline V lookup: CDR1 LGHNA, CDR2 YNFKEQ. Trimming at V came to 0 bases and at J to 9 bases, leaving 5 bases not matched to a gene. The CDR3 region has the DNA TGTGCCAGCAGCCAAGATTCCGGGACTAGCGGGAGCACGCAGTATTTT. Its translation is CASSQDSGTSGSTQYF.

This clonotype was counted ten times or more. The rearrangement uses TRBV12-3 or TRBV12-4 and TRBJ2-5; D remains unclear. Trimming pared 1 base from V and 5 bases from J, leaving 11 bases between. The CDR3 is 14 amino acids. CDR3: CASSLVVGTETQYF. The CDR3 coding sequence is TGTGCCAGCAGTTTAGTAGTGGGAACGGAGACCCAGTACTTC.

This clonotype was counted many times. This chain links TRBV18 with TRBJ2-3; D is perhaps TRBD1 (6 bases). The germline gives CDR1 KGHSH, CDR2 LQKENI. The V end was cut by 3 bases, the J end by 2 bases, with 15 bases between. The CDR3 covers 16 residues. The CDR3 DNA reads as TGTGCCAGCTCACCGCCCACAGGGTACTTCACAGATACGCAGTATTTT. Its translation: CASSPPTGYFTDTQYF.

This clonotype has more than one count but fewer than ten. V is TRBV7-6 and J is TRBJ2-5, with 8 bases lining up with TRBD2. Germline V lookup: CDR1 SGHVS, CDR2 FNYEAQ. The CDR3 sequence is 16 residues long. J lost 5 bases, V lost 2 bases, and 10 bases had no gene match. The CDR3 spells CASSLFSGVDGETQYF. The CDR3 nucleotides are TGTGCCAGCAGCTTATTTAGCGGGGTTGATGGCGAGACCCAGTACTTC.

This clonotype was counted at least ten times. The chain carries TRBV4-2 and TRBJ2-7, with 14 nucleotides matching TRBD2. With 0 bases clipped from V and 4 bases from J, the junction kept 2 bases outside the gene matches. Germline CDR1 LGHNA, CDR2 YNFKEQ. The CDR3 length is 16 residues. The CDR3 DNA reads TGTGCCAGCAGCCAAGATGGGACTAGCGGGAGTTACGAGCAGTACTTC. This translates into CASSQDGTSGSYEQYF.

This clonotype was recorded many times. J is TRBJ2-2 and V is TRBV10-3, with no clear D. With 3 bases removed from V and 6 bases from J, the gap between germline ends came to 8 bases. The CDR3 extends over 13 amino acids. CDR1 ENHRY and CDR2 SYGVKD come from the germline V gene. DNA for the CDR3: TGTGCCATCAGTGATGGGGTCCCCGGGGAGCTGTTTTTT. Translating gives CAISDGVPGELFF.